This T cell receptor (beta chain) was captured in a study of blood T cell repertoires in COVID-19. Study overall: PBMCs, B-cell-depleted T cells, or T cells provided the cDNA or gDNA that made up the material.

V lost 0 bases to trimming and J lost 4 bases, with 11 bases between them. This CDR3 is 14 amino acids long. Germline values: CDR1 SGDLS, CDR2 YYNGEE. This table comes from immunoSEQ multiplex PCR, and its TCRdb copy is limited to in-frame clones, with some not included. Among hundreds of thousands of clones listed, 80% were seen once. Participant reports of clinical history set cohort assignment. The TCR originated in a middle-aged woman with acute COVID-19. This chain joins TRBV9 and TRBJ2-7, with D tentatively TRBD1 (6 bases). The material sequenced was PBMCs or T cells enriched from blood (not recorded which). CDR3 sequence (DNA): TGTGCCAGCAGCGTAGAGGACAGCCCTTACGAGCAGTACTTC. Residues: CASSVEDSPYEQYF. The variable domain in full, completed from reference TRBV9 and TRBJ2-7, reads DSGVTQTPKHLITATGQRVTLRCSPRSGDLSVYWYQQSLDQGLQFLIQYYNGEERAKGNILERFSAQQFPDLHSELNLSSLELGDSALYFCASSVEDSPYEQYFGPGTRLTVT.